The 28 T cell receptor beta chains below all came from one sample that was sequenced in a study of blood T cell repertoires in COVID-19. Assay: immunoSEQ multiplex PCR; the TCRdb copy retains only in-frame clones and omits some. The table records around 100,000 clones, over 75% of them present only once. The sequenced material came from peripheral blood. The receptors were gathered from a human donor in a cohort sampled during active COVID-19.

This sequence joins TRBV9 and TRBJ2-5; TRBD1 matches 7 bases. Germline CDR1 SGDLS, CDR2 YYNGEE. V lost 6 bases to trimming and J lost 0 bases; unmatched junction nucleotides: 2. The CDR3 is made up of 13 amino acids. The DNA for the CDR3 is TGTGCCAGCACTGGACAGGACCAAGAGACCCAGTACTTC. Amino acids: CASTGQDQETQYF.

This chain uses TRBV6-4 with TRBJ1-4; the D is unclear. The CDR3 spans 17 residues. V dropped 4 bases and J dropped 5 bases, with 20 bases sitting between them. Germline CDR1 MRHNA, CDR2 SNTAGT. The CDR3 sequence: CASSAPPWEGENEKLFF. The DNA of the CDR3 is TGTGCCAGCAGTGCCCCTCCGTGGGAGGGAGAAAATGAAAAACTGTTTTTT.

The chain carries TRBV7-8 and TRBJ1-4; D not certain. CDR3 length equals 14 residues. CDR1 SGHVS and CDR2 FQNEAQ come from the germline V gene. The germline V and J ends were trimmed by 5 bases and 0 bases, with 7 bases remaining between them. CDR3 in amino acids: CASSRIATNEKLFF. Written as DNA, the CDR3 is TGTGCCAGCAGCCGGATAGCAACTAATGAAAAACTGTTTTTT.

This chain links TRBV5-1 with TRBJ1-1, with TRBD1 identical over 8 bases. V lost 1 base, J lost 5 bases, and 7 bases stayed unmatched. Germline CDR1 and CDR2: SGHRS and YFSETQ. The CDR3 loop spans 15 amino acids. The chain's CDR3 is CASSLSTGGWTEAFF. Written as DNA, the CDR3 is TGCGCCAGCAGCTTGAGTACAGGGGGTTGGACTGAAGCTTTCTTT.

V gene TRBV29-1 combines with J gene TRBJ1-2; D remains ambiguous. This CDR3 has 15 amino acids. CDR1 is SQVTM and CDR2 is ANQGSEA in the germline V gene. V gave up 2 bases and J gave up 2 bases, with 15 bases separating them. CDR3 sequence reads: CSVEHPIRGNYGYTF. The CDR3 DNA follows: TGCAGCGTTGAACACCCAATTCGAGGAAACTATGGCTACACCTTC.

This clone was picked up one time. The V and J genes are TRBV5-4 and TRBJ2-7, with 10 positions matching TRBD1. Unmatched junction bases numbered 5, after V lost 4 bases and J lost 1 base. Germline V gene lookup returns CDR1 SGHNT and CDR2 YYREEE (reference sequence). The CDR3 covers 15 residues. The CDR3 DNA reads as TGTGCCAGCAGCCTAGGGACAGGGGTTTCCTACGAGCAGTACTTC. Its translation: CASSLGTGVSYEQYF.

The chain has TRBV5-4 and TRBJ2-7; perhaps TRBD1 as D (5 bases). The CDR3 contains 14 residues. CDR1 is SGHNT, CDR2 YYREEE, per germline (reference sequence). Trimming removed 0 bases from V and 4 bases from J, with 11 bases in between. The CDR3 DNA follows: TGTGCCAGCAGCTTGGATAGACAGAGGTACGAGCAGTACTTC. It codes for CASSLDRQRYEQYF.

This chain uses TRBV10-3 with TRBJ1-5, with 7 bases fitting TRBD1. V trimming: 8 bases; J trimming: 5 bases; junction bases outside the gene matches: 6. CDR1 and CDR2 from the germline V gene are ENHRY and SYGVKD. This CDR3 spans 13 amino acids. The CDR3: CAIRQGRDQPQHF. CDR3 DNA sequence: TGTGCCATCCGACAGGGCCGGGATCAGCCCCAGCATTTT.

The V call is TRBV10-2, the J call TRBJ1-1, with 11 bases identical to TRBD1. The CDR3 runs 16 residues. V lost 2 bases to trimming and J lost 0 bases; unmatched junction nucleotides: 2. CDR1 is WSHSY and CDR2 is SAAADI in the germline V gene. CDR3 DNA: TGCGCCAGCAGTGAGGCGGACAGGGGGCTGAACACTGAAGCTTTCTTT. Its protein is CASSEADRGLNTEAFF.

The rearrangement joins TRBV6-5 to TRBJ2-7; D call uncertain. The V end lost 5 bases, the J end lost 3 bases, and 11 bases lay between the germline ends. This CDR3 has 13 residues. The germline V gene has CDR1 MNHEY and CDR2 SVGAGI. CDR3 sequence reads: CASSPDTFYEQYF. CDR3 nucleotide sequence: TGTGCCAGCAGTCCTGACACTTTCTACGAGCAGTACTTC.

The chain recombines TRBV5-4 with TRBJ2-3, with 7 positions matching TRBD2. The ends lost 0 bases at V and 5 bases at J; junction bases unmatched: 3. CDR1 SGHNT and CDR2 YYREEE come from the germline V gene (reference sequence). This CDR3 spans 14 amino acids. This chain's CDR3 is CASSLVGGGDTQYF. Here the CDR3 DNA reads TGTGCCAGCAGCTTGGTGGGCGGGGGAGATACGCAGTATTTT.

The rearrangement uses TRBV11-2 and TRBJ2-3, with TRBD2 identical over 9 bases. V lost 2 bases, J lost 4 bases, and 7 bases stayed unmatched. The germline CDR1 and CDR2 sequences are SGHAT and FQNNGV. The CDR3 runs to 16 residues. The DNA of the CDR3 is TGTGCCAGCAGCTTAACTGGGGGACTAGCTGCAGATACGCAGTATTTT. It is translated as CASSLTGGLAADTQYF.

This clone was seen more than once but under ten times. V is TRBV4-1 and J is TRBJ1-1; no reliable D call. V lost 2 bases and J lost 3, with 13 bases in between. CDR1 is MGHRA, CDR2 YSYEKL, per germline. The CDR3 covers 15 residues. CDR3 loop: CASSQRASGDTEAFF. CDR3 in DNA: TGCGCCAGCAGCCAACGGGCCTCGGGAGACACTGAAGCTTTCTTT.

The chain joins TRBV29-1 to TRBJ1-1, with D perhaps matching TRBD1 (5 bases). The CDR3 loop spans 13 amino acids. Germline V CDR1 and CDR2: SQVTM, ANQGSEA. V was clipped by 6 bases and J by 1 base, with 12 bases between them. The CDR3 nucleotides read TGCAGCGTCTCTACGGGGGGGAACACTGAAGCTTTCTTT. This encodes CSVSTGGNTEAFF.

CDR3 region: CASSLAYSYEQYF. The CDR3 DNA reads TGTGCCAGCAGCTTGGCCTACTCCTACGAGCAGTACTTC. This chain links TRBV5-6 with TRBJ2-7; the D is unclear. Trimming left V 0 bases short and J 0 bases short, with 4 bases between. The germline V gene has CDR1 SGHDT and CDR2 YYEEEE. The CDR3 runs 13 residues. The full variable domain, in which reference TRBV5-6 and TRBJ2-7 provide the parts outside the CDR3, is DAGVTQSPTHLIKTRGQQVTLRCSPKSGHDTVSWYQQALGQGPQFIFQYYEEEERQRGNFPDRFSGHQFPNYSSELNVNALLLGDSALYLCASSLAYSYEQYFGPGTRLTVT.

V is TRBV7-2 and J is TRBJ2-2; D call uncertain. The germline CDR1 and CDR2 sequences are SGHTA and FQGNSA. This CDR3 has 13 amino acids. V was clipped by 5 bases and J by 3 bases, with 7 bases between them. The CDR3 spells CASSPQDTGELFF. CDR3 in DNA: TGTGCCAGCAGCCCTCAGGACACCGGGGAGCTGTTTTTT.

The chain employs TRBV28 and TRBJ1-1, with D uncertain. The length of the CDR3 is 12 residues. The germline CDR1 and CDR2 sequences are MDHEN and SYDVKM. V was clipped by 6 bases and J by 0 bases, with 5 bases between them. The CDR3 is CASRTMNTEAFF. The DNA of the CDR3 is TGTGCCAGCAGAACAATGAACACTGAAGCTTTCTTT.

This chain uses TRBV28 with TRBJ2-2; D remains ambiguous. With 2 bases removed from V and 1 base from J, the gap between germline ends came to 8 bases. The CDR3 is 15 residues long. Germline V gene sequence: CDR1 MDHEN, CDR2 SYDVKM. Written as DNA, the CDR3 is TGTGCCAGCAGTTTAGTCCAGGTGAACACCGGGGAGCTGTTTTTT. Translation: CASSLVQVNTGELFF.

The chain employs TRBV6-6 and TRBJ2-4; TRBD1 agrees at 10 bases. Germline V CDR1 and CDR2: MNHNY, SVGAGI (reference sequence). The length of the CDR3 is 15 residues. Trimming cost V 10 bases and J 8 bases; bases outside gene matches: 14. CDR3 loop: CATGTGDLTLHIQYF. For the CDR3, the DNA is TGTGCCACCGGGACAGGGGACCTTACACTCCACATTCAGTACTTC.

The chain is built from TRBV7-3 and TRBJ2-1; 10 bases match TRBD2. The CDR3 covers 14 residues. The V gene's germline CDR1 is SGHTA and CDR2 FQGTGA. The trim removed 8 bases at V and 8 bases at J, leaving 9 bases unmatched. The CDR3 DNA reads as TGTGCCAGCTCTCTCAGCGGGAGGGGATATGAGCAGTTCTTC. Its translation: CASSLSGRGYEQFF.

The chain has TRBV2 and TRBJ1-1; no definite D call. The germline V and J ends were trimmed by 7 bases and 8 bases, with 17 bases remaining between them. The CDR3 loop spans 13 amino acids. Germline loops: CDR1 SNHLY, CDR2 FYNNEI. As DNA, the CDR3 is TGTGCCAGCAAGTGGACCGGGGTTGCGGAAGCTTTCTTT. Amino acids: CASKWTGVAEAFF. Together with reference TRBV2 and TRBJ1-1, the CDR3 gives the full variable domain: EPEVTQTPSHQVTQMGQEVILRCVPISNHLYFYWYRQILGQKVEFLVSFYNNEISEKSEIFDDQFSVERPDGSNFTLKIRSTKLEDSAMYFCASKWTGVAEAFFGQGTRLTVV.

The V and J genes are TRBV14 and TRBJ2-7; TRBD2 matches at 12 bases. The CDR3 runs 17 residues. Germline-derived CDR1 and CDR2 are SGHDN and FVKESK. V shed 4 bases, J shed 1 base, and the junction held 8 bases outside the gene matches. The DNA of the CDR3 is TGTGCCAGCAGCCGTCTGCTAGCGGGAGGGAATTCCTACGAGCAGTACTTC. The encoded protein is CASSRLLAGGNSYEQYF.

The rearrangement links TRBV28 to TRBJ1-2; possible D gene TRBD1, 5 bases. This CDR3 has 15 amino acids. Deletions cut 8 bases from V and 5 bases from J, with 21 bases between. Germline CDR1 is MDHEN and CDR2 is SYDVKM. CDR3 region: CASQQPDTLWYGYTF. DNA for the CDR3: TGTGCCAGCCAGCAGCCGGACACCCTTTGGTATGGCTACACCTTC.

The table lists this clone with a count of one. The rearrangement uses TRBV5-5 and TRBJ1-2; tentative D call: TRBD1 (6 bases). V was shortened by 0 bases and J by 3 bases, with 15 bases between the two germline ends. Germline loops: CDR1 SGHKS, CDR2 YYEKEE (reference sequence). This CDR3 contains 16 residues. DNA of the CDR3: TGTGCCAGCAGCTTGGATACAGGGATCCCGGACTATGGCTACACCTTC. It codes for CASSLDTGIPDYGYTF.

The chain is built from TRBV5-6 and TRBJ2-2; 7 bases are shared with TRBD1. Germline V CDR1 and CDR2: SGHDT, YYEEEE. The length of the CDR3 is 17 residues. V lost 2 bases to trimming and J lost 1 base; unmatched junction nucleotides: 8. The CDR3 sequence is CASSFIFRDRNTGELFF. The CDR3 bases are TGTGCCAGCAGCTTTATTTTCCGGGACAGGAACACCGGGGAGCTGTTTTTT.

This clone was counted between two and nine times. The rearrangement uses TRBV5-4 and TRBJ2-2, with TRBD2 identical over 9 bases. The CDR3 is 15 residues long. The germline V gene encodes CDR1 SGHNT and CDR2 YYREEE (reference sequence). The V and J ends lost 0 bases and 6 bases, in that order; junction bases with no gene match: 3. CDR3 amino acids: CASSLGSGGSGELFF. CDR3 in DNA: TGTGCCAGCAGCTTGGGTAGCGGGGGATCCGGGGAGCTGTTTTTT.

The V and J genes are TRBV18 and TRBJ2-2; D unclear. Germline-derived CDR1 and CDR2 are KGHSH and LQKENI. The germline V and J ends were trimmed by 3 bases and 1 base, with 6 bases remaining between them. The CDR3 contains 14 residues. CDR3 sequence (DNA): TGTGCCAGCTCACCGCCAGAGAACACCGGGGAGCTGTTTTTT. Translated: CASSPPENTGELFF.

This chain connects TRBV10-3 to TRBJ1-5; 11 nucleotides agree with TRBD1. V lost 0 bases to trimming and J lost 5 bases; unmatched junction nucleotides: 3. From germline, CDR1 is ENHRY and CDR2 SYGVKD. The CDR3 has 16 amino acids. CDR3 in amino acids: CAISESGTGGDQPQHF. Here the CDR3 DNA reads TGTGCCATCAGTGAGTCAGGGACAGGGGGGGATCAGCCCCAGCATTTT.